This section outlines one TCR beta chain sequence together with its context. The PCR employed 60 Vbeta primers together with 13 Jbeta primers. The assay was immunoSEQ multiplex PCR, and TCRdb's table has in-frame clones only and misses some. The sample comprises under 250,000 clones, over 80% of which are singletons, and more than 0.6% rests with the top ten. The data were obtained in a study of cytomegalovirus exposure and HLA in healthy donors. Per the germline V gene, CDR1 is MNHNS and CDR2 is SASEGT. V was shortened by 6 bases and J by 2 bases, with 11 bases between the two germline ends. This CDR3 spans 13 amino acids.

V usage is TRBV6-1 and J usage is TRBJ2-7; possibly TRBD1 for D (5 bases). The sequenced material came from PBMCs. The source is a boy between 2 and 10 years old in good health and CMV-seronegative. The CDR3 DNA sequence: TGTGCCAGCAGGGCAGGGCCACCCTACGAGCAGTACTTC. Protein sequence: CASRAGPPYEQYF.